The clone carrying this T cell receptor beta chain was seen once. This sample was taken from a study of blood T cell repertoires in COVID-19. About the study: Samples came from the United States, Italy and Spain, spanning acute and convalescent COVID-19.

Germline CDR1 and CDR2: SGHTA and FQGNSA. V was pared by 7 bases and J by 1 base, with 8 bases of the junction left unmatched. This CDR3 spans 15 amino acids. Study processing details: Amplifying reference gene primers gave estimates of nucleated cell counts. Method: immunoSEQ multiplex PCR; TCRdb's copy keeps in-frame clones and lacks some. V, J and clone size derive from that table, while D and trimming were established from the DNA sequence. The repertoire holds some 76,000 clones, with roughly 82% as singletons. This receptor was identified in a middle-aged man with acute or convalescent COVID-19. The specimen sequenced was peripheral blood. V and J are TRBV7-2 and TRBJ2-7, with TRBD1 matching over 9 bases. In nucleotides, the CDR3 is TGTGCCAGCACCAAACGGACAGGGGCATCCTACGAGCAGTACTTC. This sequence encodes CASTKRTGASYEQYF.